The 27 T cell receptor beta chains listed next were all sequenced from one sample in a study of early T cells in non-severe SARS-CoV-2 infection (dated by TCRdb to the early 2020s). Library preparation used 5' RACE. The instrument was a NextSeq 500. In TCRdb, the public reads were trimmed at Q25 with fastp and aligned with MiXCR, with productive beta chains retained. Every entry covers one CDR3 protein and lists the most common genes and DNA from its rows. The sample table contains about 58,000 distinct CDR3 sequences; only one count was recorded for about 8% of them. The ten largest account for roughly 3.5% of the sample. The sequenced sample was whole blood. These receptors were taken from an adult who was a healthcare worker with PCR-confirmed SARS-CoV-2 infection or an uninfected control (not recorded which).

This clonotype has a count of ten or more. The rearrangement links TRBV5-1 to TRBJ1-2; a possible D gene is TRBD1 (6 bases). The CDR3 contains 13 residues. V lost 0 bases and J lost 4, with 7 bases in between. Germline assignment: CDR1 SGHRS and CDR2 YFSETQ. The chain's CDR3 is CASSLEGGYGYTF. The CDR3 coding sequence is TGCGCCAGCAGCTTGGAAGGGGGCTATGGCTACACCTTC.

This clonotype was seen many times. For the CDR3, the DNA is TGTGCCAGCAGTTTTTCTGGGGCTAATAATCAGCCCCAGCATTTT. Translated, it gives CASSFSGANNQPQHF. The V and J genes are TRBV28 and TRBJ1-5, with D perhaps matching TRBD1 (5 bases). The germline gives CDR1 MDHEN, CDR2 SYDVKM. V was pared by 3 bases and J by 4 bases, with 13 bases between. There are 15 residues in the CDR3.

In its sample, this clonotype was seen many times. V gene TRBV20-1 combines with J gene TRBJ2-3; no clear D. V was trimmed by 6 bases and J by 5 bases, leaving 18 bases between them. Germline V gene data show CDR1 as DFQATT and CDR2 as SNEGSKA (reference sequence). CDR3 length equals 14 residues. CDR3 nucleotides: TGCAGTGCACCCGGGCCTCAAACAAAAGATACGCAGTATTTT. Encoded protein: CSAPGPQTKDTQYF.

This clonotype was seen more than once but under ten times. This chain links TRBV14 with TRBJ2-7, with unresolved D. V was trimmed by 1 base and J by 0 bases, leaving 16 bases between them. The CDR3 totals 17 residues. Germline V gene lookup returns CDR1 SGHDN and CDR2 FVKESK. The CDR3 DNA is TGTGCCAGCAGCCAAGGGTTTTGGGGTTTACCCTCCTACGAGCAGTACTTC. Translation gives CASSQGFWGLPSYEQYF.

The rearrangement uses TRBV27 and TRBJ2-1; 10 nucleotides align to TRBD2. CDR3 size: 13 residues. With V trimmed by 8 bases and J by 8 bases, 6 bases remained unmatched. From germline, CDR1 is MNHEY and CDR2 SMNVEV (reference sequence). The CDR3 DNA sequence: TGTGCCAGCTCTAGCGGGAGCTATTATGAGCAGTTCTTC. Encoded protein: CASSSGSYYEQFF.

Worth noting for this clonotype: A much larger clonotype is one base distant, so this may be a read error. The rearrangement uses TRBV7-3 and TRBJ2-1; 9 bases are a match to TRBD2. The end of the DNA aligns better with TRBJ2-7, so the J call may be wrong. Germline V gene data show CDR1 as SGHTA and CDR2 as FQGTGA. The CDR3 sequence is 14 residues long. DNA of the CDR3: TGTGCCAGCAGCCCCGGGACTAGCATCAATGAGCAGTACTTC. It translates to CASSPGTSINEQYF.

This clonotype appeared a few times. The V call is TRBV20-1, the J call TRBJ2-1, with 10 bases lining up with TRBD2. Per the germline V gene, CDR1 is DFQATT and CDR2 is SNEGSKA (reference sequence). This CDR3 is 16 amino acids long. After removal of 3 bases from V and 11 bases from J, the junction contained 16 bases not matched to a gene. The CDR3 DNA reads as TGCAGTGCTAGGAGGTCACTAGCGGGGCCCTTCAGTAAGCAGTTCTTC. Amino acids: CSARRSLAGPFSKQFF.

This clonotype was recorded at least ten times. The chain carries TRBV10-2 and TRBJ1-1; D is unclear. The CDR3 has 11 amino acids. Trimming pared 8 bases from V and 3 bases from J, leaving 7 bases between. CDR1 WSHSY and CDR2 SAAADI come from the germline V gene. In DNA form, the CDR3 reads TGCGCCAGCCTCCGGGACACTGAAGCTTTCTTT. Residues: CASLRDTEAFF.

This clonotype was counted between two and nine times. The chain combines TRBV6-5 with TRBJ2-1; perhaps TRBD2 as D (6 bases). The CDR3 covers 16 residues. Germline V gives CDR1 MNHEY, CDR2 SVGAGI. V lost 5 bases and J 0 bases, leaving 14 bases between the germline ends. As DNA, the CDR3 is TGTGCCAGCAGTCTGGGACTCGCCATCTCCTACAATGAGCAGTTCTTC. This codes for CASSLGLAISYNEQFF.

This clonotype was seen at least ten times. The V and J genes are TRBV20-1 and TRBJ2-1, with D tentatively TRBD2 (5 bases). V lost 1 base and J 4 bases, leaving 11 bases between the germline ends. Germline assignment: CDR1 DFQATT and CDR2 SNEGSKA (reference sequence). The CDR3 loop spans 14 amino acids. The DNA for the CDR3 is TGCAGTGCTAGAGGGACTGCGGGTTACAATGAGCAGTTCTTC. Amino acids: CSARGTAGYNEQFF.

The chain employs TRBV6-1 and TRBJ1-1, with 9 bases aligning to TRBD1. CDR1 is MNHNS, CDR2 SASEGT, per germline. There are 13 residues in the CDR3. V trimming: 6 bases; J trimming: 3 bases; junction bases outside the gene matches: 2. The CDR3 nucleotides are TGTGCCAGCAGACGGGACAGGGACACTGAAGCTTTCTTT. Translated: CASRRDRDTEAFF.

In its sample, this clonotype was seen many times. The chain combines TRBV7-3 with TRBJ2-3; D might be TRBD1 (5 bases). With 0 bases removed from V and 4 bases from J, the gap between germline ends came to 5 bases. The germline CDR1 and CDR2 sequences are SGHTA and FQGTGA. The CDR3 totals 13 residues. The CDR3 is CASSLTGADTQYF. The DNA of the CDR3 is TGTGCCAGCAGCTTAACAGGGGCAGATACGCAGTATTTT.

Only a few counts were recorded for this clonotype. The chain carries TRBV5-1 and TRBJ2-3; no definite D call. Germline V gene data show CDR1 as SGHRS and CDR2 as YFSETQ. The CDR3 is made up of 12 amino acids. The ends were cut back, 4 bases at V and 0 bases at J, with 3 bases in the middle. This CDR3 is CASSASTDTQYF. As DNA, the CDR3 is TGCGCCAGCAGCGCCAGCACAGATACGCAGTATTTT.

This clonotype was detected ten times or more. V gene TRBV20-1 combines with J gene TRBJ2-7; D not resolved. Germline values: CDR1 DFQATT, CDR2 SNEGSKA (reference sequence). The CDR3 length is 12 residues. The V and J ends lost 4 bases and 2 bases respectively, with 9 bases between them. The CDR3 loop reads CSAKESAYEQYF. CDR3 sequence (DNA): TGCAGTGCTAAGGAGTCGGCCTACGAGCAGTACTTC.

The chain couples TRBV10-3 to TRBJ2-3; TRBD2 agrees at 12 bases. Germline trimming cut 2 bases from V and 1 base from J; bases unmatched to any gene: 4. The CDR3 extends over 17 amino acids. Germline CDR1 reads ENHRY; CDR2 reads SYGVKD. CDR3 protein: CAISELAGGPGTDTQYF. The CDR3 nucleotides read TGTGCCATCAGTGAGCTAGCGGGAGGGCCAGGCACAGATACGCAGTATTTT.

The chain combines TRBV18 with TRBJ2-3, with 10 nucleotides matching TRBD1. Germline-derived CDR1 and CDR2 are KGHSH and LQKENI. Unmatched junction bases numbered 6, after V lost 4 bases and J lost 2 bases. This CDR3 is 16 amino acids long. The CDR3 nucleotides read TGTGCCAGCTCACGACGGGGACAGGGGACCACAGATACGCAGTATTTT. Translating gives CASSRRGQGTTDTQYF.

Only a few counts were recorded for this clonotype. This chain joins TRBV27 and TRBJ2-7; tentatively, D is TRBD1 or TRBD2 (5 bases each). Trimming shortened V by 6 bases and J by 3 bases, and 12 bases separated the two germline ends. The CDR3 has 13 residues. In germline, CDR1 is MNHEY, CDR2 SMNVEV (reference sequence). The CDR3 sequence is CASSPGTDYEQYF. CDR3 coding DNA: TGTGCCAGCAGCCCCGGGACGGACTACGAGCAGTACTTC.

The chain links TRBV28 to TRBJ2-1, with D unresolved. The V and J ends lost 3 bases and 6 bases respectively, with 9 bases between them. Germline CDR1 reads MDHEN; CDR2 reads SYDVKM. The length of the CDR3 is 13 residues. The CDR3 nucleotides read TGTGCCAGCAGTTTTCAACCTTTCAATGAGCAGTTCTTC. Protein product: CASSFQPFNEQFF.

This clonotype was found a few times. The CDR3: CASSPHQERTDTQYF. The CDR3 DNA reads as TGTGCCAGCAGCCCACATCAGGAACGCACAGATACGCAGTATTTT. The genes are TRBV9 and TRBJ2-3; D is ambiguous. From germline, CDR1 is SGDLS and CDR2 YYNGEE. V lost 4 bases and J 1 base, leaving 13 bases between the germline ends. CDR3 size: 15 residues.

The chain uses TRBV7-2 and TRBJ1-5, with D possibly being TRBD1 (5 bases). V was cut by 1 base and J by 5 bases, with 15 bases left in between. This CDR3 spans 16 amino acids. Germline V gene data show CDR1 as SGHTA and CDR2 as FQGNSA. CDR3 in DNA: TGTGCCAGCAGCTTAGGCCTACCCGGGACTGATCAGCCCCAGCATTTT. Translated, it gives CASSLGLPGTDQPQHF.

This clonotype was detected a few times. The V and J genes are TRBV20-1 and TRBJ1-6; D is uncertain. The V end lost 3 bases, the J end lost 6 bases, and 12 bases lay between the germline ends. The CDR3 runs 14 residues. Per the germline V gene, CDR1 is DFQATT and CDR2 is SNEGSKA (reference sequence). The CDR3 loop is CSASGDRLNSPLHF. In DNA form, the CDR3 reads TGCAGTGCTAGTGGAGACCGTCTTAATTCACCCCTCCACTTT.

This clonotype was counted ten times or more. The genes are TRBV5-1 and TRBJ1-1; 7 nucleotides line up with TRBD1. CDR3 length equals 14 residues. Germline V lookup: CDR1 SGHRS, CDR2 YFSETQ. V was pared by 3 bases and J by 4 bases, with 6 bases of the junction left unmatched. The CDR3 loop reads CASSSGQSGTEAFF. The CDR3 nucleotides are TGCGCCAGCAGCTCGGGACAGTCTGGCACTGAAGCTTTCTTT.

This clonotype was picked up many times. CDR3 region: CSASDSRSTDTQYF. CDR3 sequence (DNA): TGCAGTGCATCCGACAGCCGGAGCACAGATACGCAGTATTTT. The chain has TRBV20-1 and TRBJ2-3; weak D call: TRBD1 (5 bases). Trimming left V 6 bases short and J 0 bases short, with 13 bases between. The CDR3 is 14 residues long. CDR1 and CDR2 (germline): DFQATT, SNEGSKA (reference sequence).

This clonotype was observed at least ten times. Here the CDR3 DNA reads TGTGCCAGCAGGGGCCTAGCGGGGCGCACAGATACGCAGTATTTT. Encoded protein: CASRGLAGRTDTQYF. The gene calls are TRBV2 and TRBJ2-3; 9 nucleotides align to TRBD2. CDR1 and CDR2 (germline): SNHLY, FYNNEI. V lost 6 bases and J lost 1; bases outside the gene matches: 5. CDR3 length: 15 amino acids. Based on the CDR3 plus reference TRBV2 and TRBJ2-3, the full variable domain is EPEVTQTPSHQVTQMGQEVILRCVPISNHLYFYWYRQILGQKVEFLVSFYNNEISEKSEIFDDQFSVERPDGSNFTLKIRSTKLEDSAMYFCASRGLAGRTDTQYFGPGTRLTVL.

The table lists this clonotype with many counts. The chain has TRBV7-9 and TRBJ1-6, with 10 bases that match TRBD1. Germline CDR1 reads SEHNR; CDR2 reads FQNEAQ (reference sequence). CDR3 length: 15 amino acids. V lost 5 bases, J lost 7 bases, and 5 bases stayed unmatched. This CDR3 reads CASSLRDRGNSPLHF. The CDR3 DNA is TGTGCCAGCAGCCTCCGGGACAGGGGAAATTCACCCCTCCACTTT.

This chain connects TRBV7-8 to TRBJ2-1; the D is unclear. Germline V gene data show CDR1 as SGHVS and CDR2 as FQNEAQ. Deletions cut 5 bases from V and 6 bases from J, with 11 bases between. The CDR3 loop spans 13 amino acids. The CDR3 sequence: CASSPLETNEQFF. The CDR3 coding sequence is TGTGCCAGCAGCCCCCTAGAAACCAATGAGCAGTTCTTC.

This chain connects TRBV6-2 or TRBV6-3 to TRBJ1-1; possible D gene TRBD1, 6 bases. Germline CDR1 is MNHEY and CDR2 is SVGEGT. CDR3 length equals 16 residues. Trimming took 4 bases from V and 2 from J, leaving 17 bases between them. The CDR3 here is CASSWVDRGKNTEAFF. CDR3 DNA: TGTGCCAGCAGTTGGGTGGACAGAGGAAAAAACACTGAAGCTTTCTTT.